This T cell receptor (beta chain) was identified during a study of shared clonotypes between healthy human individuals. Study information: The donors, two women and a few men, were aged 18 to 49. Per-donor plates numbered three CD4 naive, three CD4 memory, two CD8 naive and one CD8 memory. Study outcomes and limitations: Shared across a few donors were roughly 5.3% of the naive CD4 clonotypes.

V lost 1 base and J lost 4, with 8 bases in between. Germline-derived CDR1 and CDR2 are MDHEN and SYDVKM. The CDR3 totals 14 residues. Repertoires were generated with immunoSEQ multiplex PCR, while TCRdb's copy carries only in-frame clones and drops some. The repertoire includes roughly 2.1 million clones, approximately 94% of them detected once, and under 2% sits in the top ten. CD45RO-negative CD8 cells positively selected for CCR7 made up the naive population, which excluded terminally differentiated effector memory CD45RA+ cells. Donors, healthy HIV-negative adults, lacked recent acute infections or vaccinations. With regard to this clone: What it recognizes is unknown.

Material for sequencing was naive CD8+ T cells from PBMCs. This receptor was identified in a man aged 18 to 30 in good health. Some clones in this sample may be carry-over from other donors' samples. The J gene is TRBJ1-5, the V gene TRBV28, with D unresolved. The CDR3 sequence is CASSLSPVNQPQHF. CDR3 sequence (DNA): TGTGCCAGCAGTTTATCCCCCGTAAATCAGCCCCAGCATTTT.